Listed below are T cell receptor beta chains from one sample, sequenced in a study of CD8+ T cells in alopecia areata. TCRdb's copy holds only in-frame clones and misses some; the assay was immunoSEQ multiplex PCR. The table has about 69,000 clones, approximately 60% seen once; the top ten hold approximately 17%. The starting material was CD8+ T cells sorted from blood, obtained at week 0. Source of these receptors: a human donor with alopecia areata. The CDR3 runs from the conserved cysteine through the conserved F or W. Fields, in order: D gene, clone size, V gene, J gene, CDR3 protein, CDR3 DNA. The D gene is left open where the match is weak. Clone size is not always given. Where it is, it says once, few, many or a class for expanded clones.

d_call: -
clone_size: -
v_call: TRBV9
j_call: TRBJ2-5
cdr3_aa: CASSVEGPQAQYF
cdr3_nt: TGTGCCAGCAGCGTAGAGGGACCTCAGGCCCAGTACTTC

d_call: TRBD2
clone_size: -
v_call: TRBV27
j_call: TRBJ2-1
cdr3_aa: CASSYGGDNEQFF
cdr3_nt: TGTGCCAGCAGCTACGGGGGGGACAATGAGCAGTTCTTC

d_call: TRBD1
clone_size: -
v_call: TRBV6-5
j_call: TRBJ2-5
cdr3_aa: CASSYTGATKTQYF
cdr3_nt: TGTGCCAGCAGTTACACAGGGGCAACGAAGACCCAGTACTTC

d_call: TRBD1
clone_size: -
v_call: TRBV6-5
j_call: TRBJ2-7
cdr3_aa: CASSEAQGDEQYF
cdr3_nt: TGTGCCAGCAGTGAAGCTCAGGGGGACGAGCAGTACTTC

d_call: TRBD1
clone_size: -
v_call: TRBV29-1
j_call: TRBJ2-5
cdr3_aa: CSVGTGNQETQYF
cdr3_nt: TGCAGCGTAGGGACAGGCAACCAAGAGACCCAGTACTTC

d_call: -
clone_size: -
v_call: TRBV27
j_call: TRBJ2-7
cdr3_aa: CASSPGQSSYEQYF
cdr3_nt: TGTGCCAGCAGCCCCGGACAGAGCTCCTACGAGCAGTACTTC

d_call: TRBD2
clone_size: -
v_call: TRBV27
j_call: TRBJ2-1
cdr3_aa: CASSGLAGVSYNEQFF
cdr3_nt: TGTGCCAGCAGCGGACTAGCGGGAGTATCCTACAATGAGCAGTTCTTC

d_call: -
clone_size: -
v_call: TRBV27
j_call: TRBJ2-2
cdr3_aa: CASSIAVTGELFF
cdr3_nt: TGTGCCAGCAGTATAGCGGTCACCGGGGAGCTGTTTTTT

d_call: -
clone_size: once
v_call: TRBV6-5
j_call: TRBJ1-5
cdr3_aa: CASSYGGHQPQHF
cdr3_nt: TGTGCCAGCAGTTACGGGGGGCATCAGCCCCAGCATTTT

d_call: -
clone_size: -
v_call: TRBV29-1
j_call: TRBJ2-7
cdr3_aa: CSVGIWTEFYEQYF
cdr3_nt: TGCAGCGTCGGCATTTGGACGGAGTTCTACGAGCAGTACTTC

d_call: -
clone_size: few
v_call: TRBV27
j_call: TRBJ1-5
cdr3_aa: CASSLGGGPGQPQHF
cdr3_nt: TGTGCCAGCAGTTTAGGGGGAGGGCCCGGTCAGCCCCAGCATTTT

d_call: -
clone_size: once
v_call: TRBV27
j_call: TRBJ1-1
cdr3_aa: CASRTGLRNTEAFF
cdr3_nt: TGTGCCAGCAGAACAGGGTTGAGGAACACTGAAGCTTTCTTT

d_call: -
clone_size: -
v_call: TRBV10-3
j_call: TRBJ1-6
cdr3_aa: CAISEHHSGRGTSPLHF
cdr3_nt: TGTGCCATCAGTGAGCATCATAGCGGCAGGGGTACTTCACCCCTCCACTTT

d_call: -
clone_size: few
v_call: TRBV7-9
j_call: TRBJ2-7
cdr3_aa: CASNMDGYEQYF
cdr3_nt: TGTGCCAGCAACATGGACGGCTACGAGCAGTACTTC

d_call: -
clone_size: -
v_call: TRBV6-5
j_call: TRBJ1-1
cdr3_aa: CASSDRDHGTFF
cdr3_nt: TGTGCCAGCAGTGATAGGGACCATGGAACTTTCTTT

d_call: -
clone_size: -
v_call: TRBV29-1
j_call: TRBJ1-1
cdr3_aa: CSVTTALGTEAFF
cdr3_nt: TGCAGCGTTACGACAGCCCTGGGCACTGAAGCTTTCTTT

d_call: -
clone_size: -
v_call: TRBV7-9
j_call: TRBJ1-2
cdr3_aa: CASSGDSYGYTF
cdr3_nt: TGTGCCAGCAGCGGAGACAGCTATGGCTACACCTTC

d_call: TRBD1
clone_size: -
v_call: TRBV10-3
j_call: TRBJ2-7
cdr3_aa: CAISESRTGDHEQYF
cdr3_nt: TGTGCCATCAGTGAGTCGCGGACAGGGGACCACGAGCAGTACTTC

d_call: TRBD1
clone_size: -
v_call: TRBV6-5
j_call: TRBJ1-1
cdr3_aa: CASSLYRGTEAFF
cdr3_nt: TGTGCCAGCAGTTTATACAGGGGCACTGAAGCTTTCTTT

d_call: TRBD2
clone_size: -
v_call: TRBV9
j_call: TRBJ2-3
cdr3_aa: CASSVYGGADTQYF
cdr3_nt: TGTGCCAGCAGCGTATATGGGGGGGCAGATACGCAGTATTTT

d_call: -
clone_size: -
v_call: TRBV5-1
j_call: TRBJ1-4
cdr3_aa: CASTPAGTGTEKLFF
cdr3_nt: TGCGCCAGCACCCCCGCCGGGACGGGCACTGAAAAACTGTTTTTT

d_call: -
clone_size: -
v_call: TRBV18
j_call: TRBJ2-5
cdr3_aa: CASSRKEGALQETQYF
cdr3_nt: TGTGCCAGCTCACGAAAGGAGGGGGCGCTTCAAGAGACCCAGTACTTC

d_call: -
clone_size: few
v_call: TRBV5-6
j_call: TRBJ2-1
cdr3_aa: CASSTTPNEQFF
cdr3_nt: TGTGCCAGCAGCACTACACCCAATGAGCAGTTCTTC

d_call: -
clone_size: -
v_call: TRBV7-9
j_call: TRBJ2-3
cdr3_aa: CASWGSKEDTQYF
cdr3_nt: TGTGCCAGCTGGGGTTCTAAGGAAGATACGCAGTATTTT

d_call: -
clone_size: few
v_call: TRBV4-1
j_call: TRBJ1-5
cdr3_aa: CASSQEPGTSNQPQHF
cdr3_nt: TGCGCCAGCAGCCAAGAGCCCGGGACGTCCAATCAGCCCCAGCATTTT

d_call: TRBD2
clone_size: -
v_call: TRBV29-1
j_call: TRBJ2-1
cdr3_aa: CSVVVRAAGGPREQFF
cdr3_nt: TGCAGCGTTGTCGTTAGGGCGGCGGGAGGGCCGCGGGAGCAGTTCTTC

d_call: TRBD2
clone_size: -
v_call: TRBV5-1
j_call: TRBJ2-3
cdr3_aa: CASSPPLSGSVDTQYF
cdr3_nt: TGCGCCAGCAGCCCTCCCCTAAGCGGGAGCGTCGATACGCAGTATTTT

d_call: -
clone_size: -
v_call: TRBV5-1
j_call: TRBJ1-1
cdr3_aa: CASSYRAVETEAFF
cdr3_nt: TGCGCCAGCAGCTACCGGGCCGTGGAAACTGAAGCTTTCTTT

d_call: TRBD1
clone_size: -
v_call: TRBV18
j_call: TRBJ1-1
cdr3_aa: CASSPSDRQLNTEAFF
cdr3_nt: TGTGCCAGCTCACCGTCGGACAGGCAGTTGAACACTGAAGCTTTCTTT

d_call: -
clone_size: -
v_call: TRBV7-9
j_call: TRBJ1-2
cdr3_aa: CASSSEGNGYTF
cdr3_nt: TGTGCCAGCAGCTCCGAGGGGAACGGCTACACCTTC

d_call: -
clone_size: once
v_call: TRBV7-2
j_call: TRBJ2-3
cdr3_aa: CASSPVLDTQYF
cdr3_nt: TGTGCCAGCAGTCCGGTCTTAGATACGCAGTATTTT

d_call: TRBD1
clone_size: -
v_call: TRBV27
j_call: TRBJ1-5
cdr3_aa: CASWTGGNQPQHF
cdr3_nt: TGTGCCAGTTGGACAGGGGGCAATCAGCCCCAGCATTTT

d_call: -
clone_size: once
v_call: TRBV9
j_call: TRBJ1-2
cdr3_aa: CASSINGDTGYTF
cdr3_nt: TGTGCCAGCAGCATCAACGGGGATACTGGCTACACCTTC

d_call: TRBD1
clone_size: -
v_call: TRBV9
j_call: TRBJ1-4
cdr3_aa: CASSVPGTGEEKLFF
cdr3_nt: TGTGCCAGCAGCGTCCCCGGGACAGGAGAGGAAAAACTGTTTTTT

d_call: TRBD1
clone_size: -
v_call: TRBV6-5
j_call: TRBJ2-7
cdr3_aa: CASTAGQGKYEQYF
cdr3_nt: TGTGCCAGCACCGCAGGACAGGGGAAGTACGAGCAGTACTTC

d_call: TRBD1
clone_size: -
v_call: TRBV27
j_call: TRBJ2-3
cdr3_aa: CASSLRAPGQGWTDTQYF
cdr3_nt: TGTGCCAGCAGTTTAAGGGCTCCGGGACAGGGGTGGACAGATACGCAGTATTTT

d_call: -
clone_size: many
v_call: TRBV4-2
j_call: TRBJ2-7
cdr3_aa: CASSLDPTFSYEQYF
cdr3_nt: TGTGCCAGCAGCTTAGATCCCACGTTCTCCTACGAGCAGTACTTC

d_call: -
clone_size: -
v_call: TRBV7-8
j_call: TRBJ2-1
cdr3_aa: CASSLVGDNEQFF
cdr3_nt: TGTGCCAGCAGCTTAGTGGGGGACAATGAGCAGTTCTTC

d_call: -
clone_size: many
v_call: TRBV7-9
j_call: TRBJ2-1
cdr3_aa: CASSPQTTQGVNEQFF
cdr3_nt: TGTGCCAGCAGCCCCCAGACTACCCAGGGTGTGAATGAGCAGTTCTTC

d_call: -
clone_size: few
v_call: TRBV4-1
j_call: TRBJ2-1
cdr3_aa: CASSQDYRNEQFF
cdr3_nt: TGCGCCAGCAGCCAAGATTATAGAAATGAGCAGTTCTTC